This T cell receptor beta chain appears in the sequencing data of a study of T cell clones after liver transplantation. Whole-study context: Liver transplant recipients had immunosuppression withdrawal attempted within 2 years. Until 12-24 months post-transplant, subjects got standard immunosuppression and no induction.

Using immunoSEQ multiplex PCR, the repertoire was profiled, and TCRdb retains in-frame clones only, with some absent. The sample has 20,000 to 25,000 clones, about 83% seen once. The germline V gene has CDR1 MNHNY and CDR2 SVGAGI (reference sequence). V was clipped by 0 bases and J by 4 bases, with 12 bases between them. The CDR3 sequence is 15 residues long. The gene calls are TRBV6-6 and TRBJ1-2; D is unresolved. The sequence came from a human patient who received a liver transplant. Some T cells may have come from the graft donor. The sequences come from CD8+ T cells from blood, collected 54 months after liver transplant. The CDR3 DNA is TGTGCCAGCAGTTACTCACCGGCGGACCCCTATGGCTACACCTTC. Translation: CASSYSPADPYGYTF.